Presented here are 8 T cell receptor beta chains from one specimen sequenced in a study of T cells expressing NK-cell markers. TCRdb re-called the 5' RACE reads and shows each CDR3 protein once, DNA omitted. The table lists thousands of distinct CDR3 sequences. The sequenced sample consisted of blood T cells: a sorted CD56 or NKG2C T cell subset, CD4+ or CD8+ T cells, or bulk PBMC T cells (not recorded which). The receptors here all came from a man in his late teens or twenties in good health.

This chain links TRBV4-3 with TRBJ2-7; TCRdb gives TRBD2 as the D gene, but with no DNA this cannot be confirmed. The CDR3 length is 16 residues. Germline lookup yields CDR1 LGHNA and CDR2 YSLEER. CDR3 in amino acids: CASSQGLETSRARQYF.

The rearrangement links TRBV6-2 or TRBV6-3 to TRBJ2-2; there is no DNA to check the TCRdb D call of TRBD1. CDR1 and CDR2 from the germline V gene are MNHEY and SVGEGT. The CDR3 spans 15 residues. CDR3 sequence: CASSQGQVHTGELFF.

V and J are TRBV20-1 and TRBJ1-2. Per the germline V gene, CDR1 is DFQATT and CDR2 is SNEGSKA (reference sequence). The CDR3 is made up of 14 amino acids. CDR3: CSPLEGGAVSGYTF.

V gene TRBV6-5 combines with J gene TRBJ2-5; TCRdb names TRBD2, which stays unverified in the absence of DNA. The CDR3 has 16 amino acids. Germline V gene data show CDR1 as MNHEY and CDR2 as SVGAGI. The CDR3 here is CASRAPSGKSQETQYF.

The chain links TRBV4-3 to TRBJ2-2; the D call of TRBD1 rests on TCRdb alone, since no DNA is present to check it. Germline CDR1 reads LGHNA; CDR2 reads YSLEER. The CDR3 contains 18 residues. The CDR3 loop reads CASSQLATVSPNTGELFF.

The chain joins TRBV27 to TRBJ2-1; TCRdb names TRBD2, which stays unverified in the absence of DNA. The CDR3 is made up of 16 amino acids. Germline assignment: CDR1 MNHEY and CDR2 SMNVEV (reference sequence). The CDR3: CASSPIRLAGYNEQFF.

CDR3 sequence: CASSPGTSGHQETQYF. V is TRBV7-9 and J is TRBJ2-5; TCRdb indicates TRBD2, and absent DNA this call remains unverified. The CDR3 contains 16 residues. The germline CDR1 and CDR2 sequences are SEHNR and FQNEAQ (reference sequence).

This chain uses TRBV3-1 with TRBJ2-2; TCRdb outputs TRBD2, but without DNA this stays unchecked. The CDR3 runs to 14 residues. The germline CDR1 and CDR2 sequences are LGHDT and YNNKEL (reference sequence). Here the CDR3 reads CASSRPSSSGELFF.